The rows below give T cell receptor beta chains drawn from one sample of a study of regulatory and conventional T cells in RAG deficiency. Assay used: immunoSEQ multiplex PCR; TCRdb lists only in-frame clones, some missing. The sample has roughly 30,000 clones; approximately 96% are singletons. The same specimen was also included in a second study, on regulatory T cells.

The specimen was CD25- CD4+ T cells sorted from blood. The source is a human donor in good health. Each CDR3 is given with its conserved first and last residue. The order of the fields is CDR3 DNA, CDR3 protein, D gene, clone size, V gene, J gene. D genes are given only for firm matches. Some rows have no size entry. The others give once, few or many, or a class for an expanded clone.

CDR3 DNA: TGTGCCAGCAGCTTGTATCTAGCGGGGGGGACAGATACGCAGTATTTT; CDR3 protein: CASSLYLAGGTDTQYF; D gene: TRBD2; clone size: -; V gene: TRBV5-4; J gene: TRBJ2-3
CDR3 DNA: TGTGCCAGCTCACGCCAGGGTACTAACTATGGCTACACCTTC; CDR3 protein: CASSRQGTNYGYTF; D gene: -; clone size: -; V gene: TRBV18; J gene: TRBJ1-2
CDR3 DNA: TGTGCCAGCAGCCTCCGGGGTCCGACCCGGGAAGAAGCTTTCTTT; CDR3 protein: CASSLRGPTREEAFF; D gene: -; clone size: -; V gene: TRBV7-8; J gene: TRBJ1-1
CDR3 DNA: TGTGCCAGCAGCCCTCGGCTGGGGGCGAACTCCTACGAGCAGTACTTC; CDR3 protein: CASSPRLGANSYEQYF; D gene: -; clone size: -; V gene: TRBV9; J gene: TRBJ2-7
CDR3 DNA: TGCAGCGTTGTTTCGCGACAGGGGAACACTGAAGCTTTCTTT; CDR3 protein: CSVVSRQGNTEAFF; D gene: TRBD1; clone size: -; V gene: TRBV29-1; J gene: TRBJ1-1
CDR3 DNA: TGTGCCAGCAGCACTGGCGGGAGGGGGCCAGATACGCAGTATTTT; CDR3 protein: CASSTGGRGPDTQYF; D gene: TRBD2; clone size: -; V gene: TRBV7-2; J gene: TRBJ2-3
CDR3 DNA: TGCGCCAGCAGCCTAACGACTTTATCGGGGACAGATACGCAGTATTTT; CDR3 protein: CASSLTTLSGTDTQYF; D gene: -; clone size: -; V gene: TRBV4-3; J gene: TRBJ2-3
CDR3 DNA: TGTGCCAGCAGCCAAGATCTCAGGCAGATGCCTAATCAGCCCCAGCATTTT; CDR3 protein: CASSQDLRQMPNQPQHF; D gene: -; clone size: -; V gene: TRBV4-2; J gene: TRBJ1-5
CDR3 DNA: TGTGCTAGTGGTTTGTCGGGAAGCAATCAGCCCCAGCATTTT; CDR3 protein: CASGLSGSNQPQHF; D gene: -; clone size: -; V gene: TRBV12-5; J gene: TRBJ1-5
CDR3 DNA: TGCAGTGCTAGAGCCTTCAATGAGCAGTTCTTC; CDR3 protein: CSARAFNEQFF; D gene: -; clone size: -; V gene: TRBV20-1; J gene: TRBJ2-1
CDR3 DNA: TGTGCCAGCAGCTCGGACAGGGAAAATCAGCCCCAGCATTTT; CDR3 protein: CASSSDRENQPQHF; D gene: TRBD1; clone size: -; V gene: TRBV6-9; J gene: TRBJ1-5
CDR3 DNA: TGTGCCAGCAGCCTGGAAGGGGGGAGCGGGGGGGCCAGAGATACGCAGTATTTT; CDR3 protein: CASSLEGGSGGARDTQYF; D gene: TRBD2; clone size: -; V gene: TRBV5-4; J gene: TRBJ2-3
CDR3 DNA: TGTGCTAGTGACCCAGCTGGGCCCCTCGGTGAGCAGTTCTTC; CDR3 protein: CASDPAGPLGEQFF; D gene: -; clone size: -; V gene: TRBV12-5; J gene: TRBJ2-1
CDR3 DNA: TGTGCCTGGAGTTCGGGAAGTGGATACGAGCAGTACTTC; CDR3 protein: CAWSSGSGYEQYF; D gene: -; clone size: -; V gene: TRBV30; J gene: TRBJ2-7
CDR3 DNA: TGTGCCAGCAGTCCCGAGGGTTGGAACACTGAAGCTTTCTTT; CDR3 protein: CASSPEGWNTEAFF; D gene: -; clone size: -; V gene: TRBV2; J gene: TRBJ1-1
CDR3 DNA: TGTGCCACCAGCACCCAAAGACAGGGTGTGGCTCAGCCCCAGCATTTT; CDR3 protein: CATSTQRQGVAQPQHF; D gene: TRBD1; clone size: -; V gene: TRBV15; J gene: TRBJ1-5
CDR3 DNA: TGTGCCAGCAGCTTCGGCGGCGGGGAGCTGTTTTTT; CDR3 protein: CASSFGGGELFF; D gene: -; clone size: -; V gene: TRBV7-2; J gene: TRBJ2-2
CDR3 DNA: TGTGCCAGCAGTGACACCGGGTCAAAGATGGACACCGGGGAGCTGTTTTTT; CDR3 protein: CASSDTGSKMDTGELFF; D gene: -; clone size: -; V gene: TRBV6-1; J gene: TRBJ2-2
CDR3 DNA: TGTGCCAGCAGTAATAGTCAGCCCCAGCATTTT; CDR3 protein: CASSNSQPQHF; D gene: -; clone size: -; V gene: TRBV6-5; J gene: TRBJ1-5
CDR3 DNA: TGCAGCGTTGAAGTTCGCCAGGGTTCCTACGAGCAGTACTTC; CDR3 protein: CSVEVRQGSYEQYF; D gene: -; clone size: once; V gene: TRBV29-1; J gene: TRBJ2-7
CDR3 DNA: TGTGCCTGGAGCTCCGACAGGGGGCATGGCTACACCTTC; CDR3 protein: CAWSSDRGHGYTF; D gene: TRBD1; clone size: -; V gene: TRBV30; J gene: TRBJ1-2
CDR3 DNA: TGTGCCAGCAGTGAATTAGGTGGCAGGGACGAGCAGTACTTC; CDR3 protein: CASSELGGRDEQYF; D gene: -; clone size: -; V gene: TRBV25-1; J gene: TRBJ2-7
CDR3 DNA: TGTGCCACCAGCAGGGGAGCGGGAGGCCGCGGAAACATTCAGTACTTC; CDR3 protein: CATSRGAGGRGNIQYF; D gene: TRBD2; clone size: -; V gene: TRBV15; J gene: TRBJ2-4
CDR3 DNA: TGTGCCAGCAGCTTAGCGCAGGGGAGTGGCTACACCTTC; CDR3 protein: CASSLAQGSGYTF; D gene: -; clone size: once; V gene: TRBV11-2; J gene: TRBJ1-2
CDR3 DNA: TGTGCCAGCAGGGAAATACTAGCGGGGGTCGACGAGCAGTACTTC; CDR3 protein: CASREILAGVDEQYF; D gene: TRBD2; clone size: -; V gene: TRBV27; J gene: TRBJ2-7
CDR3 DNA: TGTGCCACCAGCAGAGATGACAGCTCCTACAATGAGCAGTTCTTC; CDR3 protein: CATSRDDSSYNEQFF; D gene: -; clone size: once; V gene: TRBV15; J gene: TRBJ2-1
CDR3 DNA: TGCGCCAGCAGCTTGGCCCCGGGTAGCGGGATAAATGAGCAGTTCTTC; CDR3 protein: CASSLAPGSGINEQFF; D gene: TRBD2; clone size: -; V gene: TRBV5-1; J gene: TRBJ2-1